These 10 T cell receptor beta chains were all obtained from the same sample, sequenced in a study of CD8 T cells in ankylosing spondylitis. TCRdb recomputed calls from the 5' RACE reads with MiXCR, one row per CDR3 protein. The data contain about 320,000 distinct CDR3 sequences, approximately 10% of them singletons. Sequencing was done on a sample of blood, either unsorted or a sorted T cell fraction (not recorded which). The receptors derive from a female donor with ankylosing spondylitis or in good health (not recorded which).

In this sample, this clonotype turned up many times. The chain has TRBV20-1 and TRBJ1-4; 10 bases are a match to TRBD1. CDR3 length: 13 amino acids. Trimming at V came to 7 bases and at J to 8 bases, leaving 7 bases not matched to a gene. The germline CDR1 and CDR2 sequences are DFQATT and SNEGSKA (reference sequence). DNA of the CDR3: TGCAGTGTTCGGACAGGGGGTGAGGAAAAACTGTTTTTT. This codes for CSVRTGGEEKLFF.

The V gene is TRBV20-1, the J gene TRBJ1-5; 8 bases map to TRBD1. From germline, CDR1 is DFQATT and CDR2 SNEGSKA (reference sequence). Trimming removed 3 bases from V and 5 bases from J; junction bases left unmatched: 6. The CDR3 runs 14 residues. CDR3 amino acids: CSASGQGPYQPQHF. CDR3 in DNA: TGCAGTGCTAGTGGACAGGGCCCTTATCAGCCCCAGCATTTT.

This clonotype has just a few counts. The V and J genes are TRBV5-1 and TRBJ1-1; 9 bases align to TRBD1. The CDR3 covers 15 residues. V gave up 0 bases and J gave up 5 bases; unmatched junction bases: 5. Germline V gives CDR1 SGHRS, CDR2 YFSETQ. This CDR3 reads CASSLDWTGATEAFF. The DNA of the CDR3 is TGCGCCAGCAGCTTGGATTGGACAGGGGCGACTGAAGCTTTCTTT. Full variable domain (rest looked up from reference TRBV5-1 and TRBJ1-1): KAGVTQTPRYLIKTRGQQVTLSCSPISGHRSVSWYQQTPGQGLQFLFEYFSETQRNKGNFPGRFSGRQFSNSRSEMNVSTLELGDSALYLCASSLDWTGATEAFFGQGTRLTVV.

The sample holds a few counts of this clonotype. CDR3 in amino acids: CSAWGLAGGLGETQYF. The CDR3 bases are TGCAGTGCTTGGGGGCTAGCGGGAGGGCTAGGGGAGACCCAGTACTTC. The rearrangement uses TRBV20-1 and TRBJ2-5, with 12 bases identical to TRBD2. The J segment lost 5 bases and the V segment lost 5 bases, leaving 12 bases of the junction unmatched. Germline V gene sequence: CDR1 DFQATT, CDR2 SNEGSKA (reference sequence). The CDR3 loop spans 16 amino acids.

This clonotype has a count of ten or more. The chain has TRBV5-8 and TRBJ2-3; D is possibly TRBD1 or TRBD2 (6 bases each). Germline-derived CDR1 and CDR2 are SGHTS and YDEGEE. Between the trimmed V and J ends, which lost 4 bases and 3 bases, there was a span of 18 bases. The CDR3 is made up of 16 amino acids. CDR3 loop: CASSTVWGARTDTQYF. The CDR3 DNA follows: TGTGCCAGCAGCACCGTGTGGGGGGCGCGGACAGATACGCAGTATTTT.

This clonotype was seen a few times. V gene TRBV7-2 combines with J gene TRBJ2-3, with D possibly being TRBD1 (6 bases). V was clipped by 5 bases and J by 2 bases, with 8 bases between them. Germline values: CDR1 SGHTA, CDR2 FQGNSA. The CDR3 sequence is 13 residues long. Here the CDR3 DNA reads TGTGCCAGCAGCCAGGGGAACACAGATACGCAGTATTTT. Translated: CASSQGNTDTQYF.

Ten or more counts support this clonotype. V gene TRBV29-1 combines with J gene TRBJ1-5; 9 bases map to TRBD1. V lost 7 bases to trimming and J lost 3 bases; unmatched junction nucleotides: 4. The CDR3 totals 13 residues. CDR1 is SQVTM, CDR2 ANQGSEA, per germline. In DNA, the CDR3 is TGCAGCGCCGGACAGGGGCACAATCAGCCCCAGCATTTT. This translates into CSAGQGHNQPQHF.

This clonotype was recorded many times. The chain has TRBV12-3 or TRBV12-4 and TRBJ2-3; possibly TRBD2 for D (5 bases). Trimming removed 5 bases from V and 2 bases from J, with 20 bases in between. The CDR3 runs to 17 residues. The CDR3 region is CASSTMPSQISTDTQYF. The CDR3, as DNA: TGTGCCAGCAGTACTATGCCTAGCCAAATATCCACAGATACGCAGTATTTT.

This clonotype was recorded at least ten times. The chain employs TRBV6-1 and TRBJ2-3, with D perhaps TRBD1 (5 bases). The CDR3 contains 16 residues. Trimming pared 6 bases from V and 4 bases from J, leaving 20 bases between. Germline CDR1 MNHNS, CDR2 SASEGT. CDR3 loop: CASSSPSATRADTQYF. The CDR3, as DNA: TGTGCCAGCAGCTCCCCCTCCGCAACCAGGGCAGATACGCAGTATTTT.

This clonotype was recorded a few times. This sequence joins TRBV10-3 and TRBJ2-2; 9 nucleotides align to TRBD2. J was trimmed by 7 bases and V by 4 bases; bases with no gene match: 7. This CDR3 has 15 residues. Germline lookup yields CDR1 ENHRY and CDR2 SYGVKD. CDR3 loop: CAISAVAGDYGELFF. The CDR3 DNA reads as TGTGCCATCAGTGCCGTAGCGGGAGATTACGGGGAGCTGTTTTTT.